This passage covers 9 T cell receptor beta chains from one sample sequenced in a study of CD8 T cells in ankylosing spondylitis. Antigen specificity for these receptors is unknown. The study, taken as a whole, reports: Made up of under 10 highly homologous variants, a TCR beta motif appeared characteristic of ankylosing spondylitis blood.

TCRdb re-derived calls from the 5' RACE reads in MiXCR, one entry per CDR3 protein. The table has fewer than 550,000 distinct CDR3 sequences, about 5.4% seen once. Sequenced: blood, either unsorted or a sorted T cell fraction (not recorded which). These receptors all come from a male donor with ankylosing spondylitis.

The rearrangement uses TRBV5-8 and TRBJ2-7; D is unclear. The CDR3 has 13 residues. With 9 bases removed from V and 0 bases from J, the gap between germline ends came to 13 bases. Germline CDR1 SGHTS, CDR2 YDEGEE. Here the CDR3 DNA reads TGTGCCATCGACGGCAGGCTCTCCTACGAGCAGTACTTC. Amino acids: CAIDGRLSYEQYF.

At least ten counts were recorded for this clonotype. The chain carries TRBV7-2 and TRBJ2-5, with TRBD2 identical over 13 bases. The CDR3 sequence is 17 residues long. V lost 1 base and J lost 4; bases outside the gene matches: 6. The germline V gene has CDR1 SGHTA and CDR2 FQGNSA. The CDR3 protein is CASSLVSLAGGRETQYF. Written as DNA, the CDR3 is TGTGCCAGCAGCTTAGTTTCACTAGCGGGAGGGAGAGAGACCCAGTACTTC.

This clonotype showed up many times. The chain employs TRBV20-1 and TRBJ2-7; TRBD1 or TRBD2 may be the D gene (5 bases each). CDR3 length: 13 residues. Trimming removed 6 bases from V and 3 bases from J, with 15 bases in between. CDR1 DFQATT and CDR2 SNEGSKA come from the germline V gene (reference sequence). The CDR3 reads CSAPGTPLYEQYF. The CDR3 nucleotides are TGCAGTGCGCCGGGGACCCCGCTCTACGAGCAGTACTTC.

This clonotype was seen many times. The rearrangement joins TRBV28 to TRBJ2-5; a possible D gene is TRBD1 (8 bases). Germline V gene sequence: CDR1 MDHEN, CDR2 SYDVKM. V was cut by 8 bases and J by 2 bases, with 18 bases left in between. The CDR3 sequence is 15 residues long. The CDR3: CASRETGGDQETQYF. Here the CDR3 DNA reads TGTGCCAGCCGAGAAACAGGGGGGGATCAAGAGACCCAGTACTTC. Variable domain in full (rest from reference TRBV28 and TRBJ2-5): DVKVTQSSRYLVKRTGEKVFLECVQDMDHENMFWYRQDPGLGLRLIYFSYDVKMKEKGDIPEGYSVSREKKERFSLILESASTNQTSMYLCASRETGGDQETQYFGPGTRLLVL.

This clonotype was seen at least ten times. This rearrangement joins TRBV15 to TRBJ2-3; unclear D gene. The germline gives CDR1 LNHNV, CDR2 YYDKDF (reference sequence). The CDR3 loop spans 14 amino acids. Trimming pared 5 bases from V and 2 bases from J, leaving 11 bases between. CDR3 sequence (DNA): TGTGCCACCAGCCACCAGAGCGACACAGATACGCAGTATTTT. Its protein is CATSHQSDTDTQYF.

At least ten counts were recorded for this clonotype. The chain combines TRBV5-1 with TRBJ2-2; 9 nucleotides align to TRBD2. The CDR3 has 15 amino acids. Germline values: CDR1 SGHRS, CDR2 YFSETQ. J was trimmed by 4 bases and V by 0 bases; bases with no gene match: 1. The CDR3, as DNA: TGCGCCAGCAGCTTGGCACTAGCGGGCACCGGGGAGCTGTTTTTT. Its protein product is CASSLALAGTGELFF.

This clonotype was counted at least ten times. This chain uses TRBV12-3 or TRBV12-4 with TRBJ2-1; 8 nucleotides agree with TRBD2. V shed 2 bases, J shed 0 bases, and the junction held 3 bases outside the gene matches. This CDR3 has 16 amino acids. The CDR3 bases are TGTGCCAGCAGTTTACACGGGGGGGCCTCCTACAATGAGCAGTTCTTC. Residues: CASSLHGGASYNEQFF.

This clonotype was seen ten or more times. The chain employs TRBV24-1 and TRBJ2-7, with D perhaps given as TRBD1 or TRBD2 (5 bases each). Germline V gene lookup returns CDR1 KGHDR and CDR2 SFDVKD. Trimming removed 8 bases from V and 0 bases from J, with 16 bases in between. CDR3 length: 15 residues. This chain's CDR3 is CATMRGEPTSYEQYF. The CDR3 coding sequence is TGTGCCACCATGAGAGGGGAACCAACCTCCTACGAGCAGTACTTC.

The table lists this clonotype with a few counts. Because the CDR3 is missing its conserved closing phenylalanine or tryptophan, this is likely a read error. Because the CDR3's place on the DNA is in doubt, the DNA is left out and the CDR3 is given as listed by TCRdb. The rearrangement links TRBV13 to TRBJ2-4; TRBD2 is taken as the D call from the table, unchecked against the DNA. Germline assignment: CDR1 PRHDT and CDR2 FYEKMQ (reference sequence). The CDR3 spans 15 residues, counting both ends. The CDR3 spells CASSPAGLAGAPVVY.